Following are 15 T cell receptor beta chains from one sample sequenced in a study of human T cells and chemical hapten exposure (dated by TCRdb to 2020 to 2023). To prepare the library, RACE was applied. Sequencing relied on a NextSeq 500. The public reads were quality trimmed at Q25 with fastp and then assembled into clones with MiXCR by TCRdb, keeping productive beta chains. Merged by CDR3 protein, the rows form single entries marked with the most common genes and DNA. The sample table contains about 110,000 distinct CDR3 sequences; only one count was recorded for roughly a tenth of them. Around 3.1% of the sample is in the top ten clones. The intended sense of this specimen's time point label: patch test 2, 6 weeks after DPC sensitization. This specimen's treatment or condition label, interpreted: therapeutic diphenylcyclopropenone sensitization with weekly scalp DPC. Sequenced material: whole blood, taken in connection with sensitization to the hapten diphenylcyclopropenone (DPC). The source of these receptors is a woman between 40 and 55 years old with alopecia areata. Some clones in this sample may be carry-over from other donors' samples.

In its sample, this clonotype was seen many times. The chain links TRBV7-2 to TRBJ2-3; 12 bases map to TRBD1. Germline V CDR1 and CDR2: SGHTA, FQGNSA. This CDR3 region has 17 residues. The trim removed 6 bases at V and 2 bases at J, leaving 9 bases unmatched. The CDR3 loop is CASSYTGTGGSTDTQYF. The CDR3 DNA reads TGTGCCAGCAGTTATACCGGGACAGGGGGCTCCACAGATACGCAGTATTTT.

This clonotype appeared many times. CDR3 DNA: TGTGCCAGCAGCCGCACGACAGGGGCCACAGATACGCAGTATTTT. It is translated as CASSRTTGATDTQYF. The V gene is TRBV4-2, the J gene TRBJ2-3, with 8 bases matching TRBD1. There are 15 residues in the CDR3. Germline V gene lookup returns CDR1 LGHNA and CDR2 YNFKEQ. V was clipped by 4 bases and J by 2 bases; unmatched bases: 5.

The chain couples TRBV6-2 or TRBV6-3 to TRBJ2-2; weak D call: TRBD1 (6 bases). CDR3 length equals 14 residues. V lost 4 bases to trimming and J lost 3 bases, with 9 bases between them. Per the germline V gene, CDR1 is MNHEY and CDR2 is SVGEGT. The CDR3 reads CASSSTGYTGELFF. The DNA of the CDR3 is TGTGCCAGCAGTTCAACAGGGTACACCGGGGAGCTGTTTTTT.

This clonotype was counted a few times. The chain is built from TRBV11-2 and TRBJ1-1; D may be TRBD1 (5 bases). This CDR3 has 14 residues. Germline loops: CDR1 SGHAT, CDR2 FQNNGV. V was shortened by 0 bases and J by 0 bases, with 5 bases between the two germline ends. The CDR3 DNA reads as TGTGCCAGCAGCTTAGACAGGGTGAACACTGAAGCTTTCTTT. This codes for CASSLDRVNTEAFF.

This clonotype was seen many times. The chain recombines TRBV20-1 with TRBJ1-1; 7 bases match TRBD1. The germline V gene has CDR1 DFQATT and CDR2 SNEGSKA (reference sequence). The V gene end was trimmed by 2 bases and the J gene end by 3 bases; junction bases not matched to a gene: 3. CDR3 length: 13 amino acids. The CDR3 DNA is TGCAGTGCTAGACGAGGGGGCTACACTGAAGCTTTCTTT. It yields the protein CSARRGGYTEAFF.

This clonotype was detected only a few times. The chain employs TRBV5-1 and TRBJ2-7; D tentatively fits TRBD1 or TRBD2 (5 bases each). The V end lost 7 bases, the J end lost 1 base, and 18 bases lay between the germline ends. The CDR3 length is 15 residues. Germline loops: CDR1 SGHRS, CDR2 YFSETQ. CDR3 nucleotide sequence: TGCGCCAGCTCCAACATGGGGACGGTGTCCTACGAGCAGTACTTC. It encodes CASSNMGTVSYEQYF.

The chain recombines TRBV10-3 with TRBJ1-3; D gene unclear. V was pared by 8 bases and J by 0 bases, with 11 bases between. The CDR3 totals 14 residues. Looked up from germline, CDR1 is ENHRY and CDR2 is SYGVKD. Written as DNA, the CDR3 is TGTGCCATCGGGAATGAGATCTCTGGAAACACCATATATTTT. It specifies CAIGNEISGNTIYF.

V usage is TRBV6-5 and J usage is TRBJ1-5; TRBD1 matches at 12 bases. The germline CDR1 and CDR2 sequences are MNHEY and SVGAGI. This CDR3 is 18 amino acids long. V dropped 6 bases and J dropped 1; count of bases not matched to a gene: 10. CDR3 sequence reads: CASSHRGTGGISNQPQHF. CDR3 nucleotides: TGTGCCAGCAGCCATAGGGGGACAGGGGGCATAAGCAATCAGCCCCAGCATTTT.

This clonotype was seen repeatedly, ten times or more. J is TRBJ2-5 and V is TRBV12-3 or TRBV12-4; D is ambiguous. V was cut by 1 base and J by 0 bases, with 18 bases left in between. This CDR3 comprises 18 residues. CDR3 residues: CASSLDIYSSLYQETQYF. The CDR3 DNA reads TGTGCCAGCAGTTTAGATATATATAGCAGCCTGTACCAAGAGACCCAGTACTTC.

This clonotype was seen more than once but under ten times. J is TRBJ2-3 and V is TRBV2; 8 bases fit TRBD2. V dropped 8 bases and J dropped 1; count of bases not matched to a gene: 2. The CDR3 covers 13 residues. Looked up from germline, CDR1 is SNHLY and CDR2 is FYNNEI. This CDR3 is CASRGGGTDTQYF. In nucleotides, the CDR3 is TGTGCCAGCCGGGGGGGCGGCACAGATACGCAGTATTTT.

This clonotype appeared a few times. The CDR3 nucleotides are TGTGCCAGCTCACGCGATTTAAGAGAGACCCAGTACTTC. The encoded protein is CASSRDLRETQYF. V and J are TRBV18 and TRBJ2-5; D gene unclear. V was trimmed by 4 bases and J by 4 bases, leaving 10 bases between them. This CDR3 contains 13 residues. Germline CDR1 is KGHSH and CDR2 is LQKENI.

V is TRBV27 and J is TRBJ1-1; D not resolved. The germline V gene has CDR1 MNHEY and CDR2 SMNVEV (reference sequence). The CDR3 spans 14 residues. Trimming took 5 bases from V and 3 from J, leaving 13 bases between them. CDR3 sequence (DNA): TGTGCCAGCAGTCCCTCGGGCGAGGACACTGAAGCTTTCTTT. Residues: CASSPSGEDTEAFF.

The genes are TRBV7-8 and TRBJ1-4, with TRBD1 identical over 7 bases. The CDR3 contains 18 residues. After removal of 5 bases from V and 0 bases from J, the junction contained 12 bases not matched to a gene. Germline CDR1 reads SGHVS; CDR2 reads FQNEAQ. CDR3 residues: CASSRRSTGESTNEKLFF. The CDR3 DNA reads as TGTGCCAGCAGCCGGAGATCAACAGGGGAATCAACTAATGAAAAACTGTTTTTT.

This clonotype was seen a handful of times. The chain links TRBV4-1 to TRBJ2-7; D may be TRBD1 (6 bases). Between the trimmed V and J ends, which lost 5 bases and 4 bases, there was a span of 12 bases. CDR3 size: 13 residues. Germline V CDR1 and CDR2: MGHRA, YSYEKL. The CDR3 loop reads CASSDYQGYEQYF. The CDR3 nucleotides read TGCGCCAGCAGCGACTACCAGGGGTACGAGCAGTACTTC.

In its sample, this clonotype was seen many times. The chain employs TRBV5-1 and TRBJ2-7, with TRBD1 matching over 7 bases. This CDR3 is 15 amino acids long. Trimming removed 4 bases from V and 2 bases from J; junction bases left unmatched: 9. Germline loops: CDR1 SGHRS, CDR2 YFSETQ. The CDR3 loop is CASSTMTGTTYEQYF. The CDR3 DNA reads TGCGCCAGCAGCACCATGACAGGGACAACCTACGAGCAGTACTTC.